This is a list of T cell receptor beta chains from one sample in a study of OX40 agonist ivuxolimab in advanced cancers. Some clones are missing from TCRdb's copy, which holds only in-frame ones; the method was immunoSEQ multiplex PCR. The sample holds tens of thousands of clones, approximately 91% seen once. The material was CD4+ or CD8+ T cells sorted from blood, obtained in a trial of the OX40 agonist ivuxolimab. These receptors were obtained from an adult with an advanced solid tumor such as melanoma, head and neck, liver or kidney cancer. Both conserved end residues are part of each CDR3. D genes are given only for firm matches. Only some rows state a clone size, as once, few, many or a class for expanded clones.

clone_size d_call j_call v_call cdr3_aa cdr3_nt
NA NA TRBJ1-5 TRBV28 CASSPSGRVEQPQHF TGTGCCAGCAGTCCATCGGGCAGGGTAGAGCAGCCCCAGCATTTT
NA TRBD1 TRBJ2-7 TRBV6-1 CASGRDRSSYEQYF TGTGCCAGCGGCCGGGACAGGAGCTCCTACGAGCAGTACTTC
NA NA TRBJ1-1 TRBV6-6 CASSLQGMNTEAFF TGTGCCAGCAGTTTACAGGGAATGAACACTGAAGCTTTCTTT
NA TRBD2 TRBJ2-7 TRBV12-5 CASGLVLGLAGVSHEQYF TGTGCTAGTGGTTTGGTCTTAGGACTAGCGGGAGTGTCCCACGAGCAGTACTTC
once NA TRBJ2-2 TRBV5-6 CASSLVTPSPTGELFF TGTGCCAGCAGCTTGGTCACTCCTTCTCCCACCGGGGAGCTGTTTTTT
NA TRBD1 TRBJ1-1 TRBV18 CASSASGGAGTEAFF TGTGCCAGCTCAGCTTCAGGGGGCGCGGGCACTGAAGCTTTCTTT
NA TRBD2 TRBJ2-7 TRBV2 CASATSGFNEQYF TGTGCCAGTGCGACTAGCGGGTTCAACGAGCAGTACTTC
NA TRBD2 TRBJ2-7 TRBV2 CASRYQRGLYEQYF TGTGCCAGCAGATACCAGCGGGGACTCTACGAGCAGTACTTC
NA TRBD1 TRBJ1-4 TRBV5-6 CASSFSGTATNEKLFF TGTGCCAGCAGCTTTTCCGGGACAGCAACTAATGAAAAACTGTTTTTT
few NA TRBJ1-3 TRBV2 CASNRDSGNTIYF TGTGCCAGCAATAGGGACTCTGGAAACACCATATATTTT
NA TRBD1 TRBJ2-3 TRBV11-2 CASSSTNRGRRTDTQYF TGTGCCAGCAGCTCAACCAACAGGGGCCGCCGCACAGATACGCAGTATTTT
NA TRBD1 TRBJ2-1 TRBV5-4 CASGASGQGVREQFF TGTGCCAGCGGGGCATCGGGACAGGGGGTCCGTGAGCAGTTCTTC
NA NA TRBJ2-1 TRBV6-6 CASDYGGNEQFF TGTGCCAGCGACTATGGAGGTAATGAGCAGTTCTTC
once NA TRBJ1-4 TRBV5-1 CASSLDGRHEKLFF TGCGCCAGCAGCTTGGATGGAAGACATGAAAAACTGTTTTTT
once NA TRBJ1-5 TRBV19 CASGWGDSNQPQHF TGTGCCAGTGGGTGGGGGGATAGCAATCAGCCCCAGCATTTT
NA NA TRBJ2-5 TRBV9 CASSVTSRGPQETQYF TGTGCCAGCAGCGTTACCAGTAGGGGCCCCCAAGAGACCCAGTACTTC
NA NA TRBJ1-2 TRBV7-9 CASSLSTGSRLGYTF TGTGCCAGCAGCTTAAGTACAGGGAGTAGGCTTGGCTACACCTTC
NA TRBD1 TRBJ1-2 TRBV6-5 CATMDRAYYGYTF TGTGCCACCATGGACAGGGCTTACTATGGCTACACCTTC
NA NA TRBJ1-5 TRBV6-6 CASSSRPNQPQHF TGTGCCAGCAGTTCCCGACCCAATCAGCCCCAGCATTTT
NA NA TRBJ2-3 TRBV9 CASNGGDRRTDTQYF TGTGCCAGCAACGGGGGGGACAGGAGGACAGATACGCAGTATTTT
NA NA TRBJ2-2 TRBV10-3 CAIGDKPEHRGAVF TGTGCCATCGGAGACAAGCCCGAGCACCGGGGAGCTGTTTTT
NA TRBD1 TRBJ1-4 TRBV4-1 CASSQEGQGKEKLFF TGCGCCAGCAGCCAAGAGGGACAGGGGAAAGAAAAACTGTTTTTT
NA TRBD1 TRBJ2-1 TRBV6-5 CASRPGTGFYNEQFF TGTGCCAGCAGACCCGGGACAGGGTTCTACAATGAGCAGTTCTTC
NA NA TRBJ1-4 TRBV4-1 CASSQGRENEKLFF TGCGCCAGCAGCCAGGGCAGGGAAAATGAAAAACTGTTTTTT
once TRBD2 TRBJ2-1 TRBV19 CASSIRQGPSGGPQNEQFF TGTGCCAGTAGTATACGGCAGGGCCCTAGCGGAGGCCCACAGAATGAGCAGTTCTTC
NA TRBD2 TRBJ2-1 TRBV6-1 CASNEGTSLYNEQFF TGTGCCAGCAACGAAGGGACTAGCCTCTACAATGAGCAGTTCTTC
once NA TRBJ2-7 TRBV18 CASSSGRSYEQYF TGTGCCAGCTCGTCAGGGAGGTCCTACGAGCAGTACTTC
NA NA TRBJ1-2 TRBV30 CAWSVLGFGYTF TGTGCCTGGAGTGTACTAGGGTTTGGCTACACCTTC
NA NA TRBJ1-2 TRBV4-1 CASSQGWGSNYGYTF TGCGCCAGCAGCCAAGGCTGGGGCAGTAACTATGGCTACACCTTC
NA TRBD2 TRBJ2-5 TRBV2 CASQREVLQETQYF TGTGCCAGCCAGCGGGAGGTCCTCCAAGAGACCCAGTACTTC
few NA TRBJ1-6 TRBV5-1 CASSLGGYEYNSPLHF TGCGCCAGCAGCTTGGGGGGGTATGAGTATAATTCACCCCTCCACTTT
NA NA TRBJ2-3 TRBV5-4 CASSYRTGITDTQYF TGTGCCAGCAGCTATAGGACGGGCATCACAGATACGCAGTATTTT
NA TRBD1 TRBJ1-2 TRBV19 CASSIDRAYGYTF TGTGCCAGTAGTATCGACAGGGCGTATGGCTACACCTTC
NA NA TRBJ1-1 TRBV5-6 CASSLGGRTEAFF TGTGCCAGCAGCTTGGGGGGCAGGACTGAAGCTTTCTTT
once NA TRBJ2-1 TRBV12-5 CASGLVGMGVGSYNEQFF TGTGCTAGTGGTTTGGTGGGTATGGGGGTGGGTTCCTACAATGAGCAGTTCTTC
once NA TRBJ2-5 TRBV7-2 CASSLEGGLRRETQYF TGTGCCAGCAGCTTAGAGGGAGGACTAAGGCGAGAGACCCAGTACTTC
NA NA TRBJ2-7 TRBV6-1 CASRNAYEQYF TGTGCCAGCAGGAACGCCTACGAGCAGTACTTC
NA NA TRBJ1-1 TRBV27 CASSLNSPLGQAFF TGTGCCAGCAGTTTAAACTCGCCCCTAGGGCAAGCTTTCTTT
NA NA TRBJ2-2 TRBV21-1 CASSKRGGSPAGELFF TGTGCCAGCAGCAAACGGGGTGGCTCACCCGCCGGGGAGCTGTTTTTT
once NA TRBJ2-3 TRBV10-3 CAITAGLADTQYF TGTGCCATCACTGCAGGGCTAGCAGATACGCAGTATTTT
NA TRBD1 TRBJ1-2 TRBV6-1 CASKPPTGVYSGYTF TGTGCCAGCAAGCCCCCGACAGGGGTATATTCCGGCTACACCTTC
once NA TRBJ2-3 TRBV7-9 CASSRDGDTDTQYF TGTGCCAGCAGCCGCGACGGTGACACAGATACGCAGTATTTT
few NA TRBJ1-1 TRBV27 CASSLRPGTGNTEAFF TGTGCCAGCAGTTTGAGGCCAGGGACGGGAAACACTGAAGCTTTCTTT
NA NA TRBJ1-5 TRBV30 CAWSREGNQPQHF TGTGCCTGGAGCCGGGAGGGCAATCAGCCCCAGCATTTT
NA TRBD1 TRBJ1-2 TRBV5-6 CASSSNGQGGGYTF TGTGCCAGCAGCTCCAACGGACAGGGAGGAGGCTACACCTTC
NA NA TRBJ2-1 TRBV11-3 CASSLIWAAEQFF TGTGCCAGCAGCTTAATCTGGGCGGCTGAGCAGTTCTTC
NA NA TRBJ2-5 TRBV15 CATSRGGAQETQYF TGTGCCACCAGCAGAGGGGGGGCTCAAGAGACCCAGTACTTC
NA NA TRBJ2-5 TRBV5-1 CASSSGHPPGTQYF TGCGCCAGCAGCTCCGGACACCCCCCTGGGACCCAGTACTTC
NA NA TRBJ2-5 TRBV4-2 CASSQEFSGQETQYF TGTGCCAGCAGCCAAGAATTCAGCGGCCAAGAGACCCAGTACTTC
NA TRBD1 TRBJ1-3 TRBV28 CASRTGGSGNTIYF TGTGCCAGCAGGACAGGGGGCTCTGGAAACACCATATATTTT
NA NA TRBJ1-4 TRBV7-2 CASSLSSLEKLFF TGTGCCAGCAGCTTATCAAGTCTTGAAAAACTGTTTTTT
NA TRBD1 TRBJ2-7 TRBV30 CAWDRGSEQYF TGTGCCTGGGACAGGGGTTCCGAGCAGTACTTC
NA NA TRBJ1-3 TRBV13 CASSSLLRGNTIYF TGTGCCAGCAGCTCCCTCCTTCGGGGAAACACCATATATTTT
NA NA TRBJ1-1 TRBV6-6 CASSYSIRSNTEAFF TGTGCCAGCAGTTACTCGATCCGGTCAAACACTGAAGCTTTCTTT
NA NA TRBJ2-6 TRBV19 CASRLGGLSSGANVLTF TGTGCCAGTAGGCTAGGAGGATTAAGCTCTGGGGCCAACGTCCTGACTTTC
NA NA TRBJ2-2 TRBV7-3 CASSPLQGAGGELFF TGTGCCAGCAGCCCCTTACAGGGAGCCGGCGGGGAGCTGTTTTTT
NA NA TRBJ1-1 TRBV14 CASSRQARNTEAFF TGTGCCAGCAGCCGACAGGCTCGGAACACTGAAGCTTTCTTT
few NA TRBJ2-1 TRBV18 CASSPPHTYNEQFF TGTGCCAGCTCACCACCCCACACGTACAATGAGCAGTTCTTC
NA TRBD2 TRBJ2-1 TRBV13 CASSHPPGLALYNEQFF TGTGCCAGCAGCCATCCCCCGGGACTAGCACTCTACAATGAGCAGTTCTTC